This T cell receptor beta chain was captured by sequencing in a study of T cell responses to AZD1222 COVID-19 vaccine. Study results and caveats: Donor demographics were predominantly white British with a female majority; clonal diversity may be underestimated.

As concerns this clone: Its target is unknown.

V gave up 8 bases and J gave up 2 bases; unmatched junction bases: 15. CDR1 is SGHTA, CDR2 FQGTGA, per germline. The CDR3 loop spans 18 amino acids. Method: immunoSEQ multiplex PCR; TCRdb's copy keeps in-frame clones and lacks some. The sample yields 130,000 or so clones, 90% to 95% seen once. The source of this sequence is an adult in good health. Sequenced here: peripheral blood, sampled on day 0 of AZD1222 vaccination. This chain uses TRBV7-3 with TRBJ2-6, with TRBD1 matching over 7 bases. In DNA form, the CDR3 reads TGTGCCAGCCACCGGGGCGGGCAGGGGGACCCTGGGGCCAACGTCCTGACTTTC. The encoded protein is CASHRGGQGDPGANVLTF.